This T cell receptor (beta chain) appears in the sequencing data of a study of blood T cells in healthy people across ages. Many counts were recorded for this clonotype. Alongside a J-beta primer mix, a sample-barcoded 5' primer served in a second PCR lasting about 6 to 12 cycles. TCRdb recomputed calls from the 5' RACE reads with MiXCR, one row per CDR3 protein. This sample has some 690,000 distinct CDR3 sequences, with approximately 21% found just once. The receptor comes from a man aged 65 to 85 in good health. Sequenced: blood.

The CDR3 coding sequence is TGTGCCAGCAGCCCAAGGGGCGGCGGTTCTAACTATGGCTACACCTTC. Translation: CASSPRGGGSNYGYTF. The chain links TRBV7-2 to TRBJ1-2; possible D gene TRBD1, 5 bases. Germline CDR1 SGHTA, CDR2 FQGNSA. The CDR3 extends over 16 amino acids. Trimming pared 5 bases from V and 0 bases from J, leaving 16 bases between.